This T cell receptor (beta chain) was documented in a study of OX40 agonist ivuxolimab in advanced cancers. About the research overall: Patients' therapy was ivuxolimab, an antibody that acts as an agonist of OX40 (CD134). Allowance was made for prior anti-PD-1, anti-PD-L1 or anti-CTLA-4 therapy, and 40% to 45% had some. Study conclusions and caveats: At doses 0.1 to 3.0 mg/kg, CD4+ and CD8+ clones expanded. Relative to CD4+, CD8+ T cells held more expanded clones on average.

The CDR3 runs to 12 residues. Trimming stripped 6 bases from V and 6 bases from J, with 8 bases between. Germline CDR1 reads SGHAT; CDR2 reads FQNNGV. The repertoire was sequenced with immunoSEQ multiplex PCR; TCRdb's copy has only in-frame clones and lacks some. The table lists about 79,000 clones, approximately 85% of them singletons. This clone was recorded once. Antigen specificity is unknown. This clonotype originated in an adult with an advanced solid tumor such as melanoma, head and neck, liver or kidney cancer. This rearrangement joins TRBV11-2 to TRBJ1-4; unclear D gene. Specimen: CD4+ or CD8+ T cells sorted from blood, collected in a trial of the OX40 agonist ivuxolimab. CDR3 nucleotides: TGTGCCAGCAGGCTTGTAGATGAAAAACTGTTTTTT. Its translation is CASRLVDEKLFF.